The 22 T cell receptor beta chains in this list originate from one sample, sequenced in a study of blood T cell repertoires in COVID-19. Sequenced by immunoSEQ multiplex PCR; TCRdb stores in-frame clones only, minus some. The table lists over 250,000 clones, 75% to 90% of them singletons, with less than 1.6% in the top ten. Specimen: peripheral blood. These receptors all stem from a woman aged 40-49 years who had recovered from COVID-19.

DNA for the CDR3: TGTGCCAGCAGTCGGACAGGGGTTGACAATGAGCAGTTCTTC. It codes for CASSRTGVDNEQFF. The chain joins TRBV11-3 to TRBJ2-1; 9 nucleotides agree with TRBD1. With V trimmed by 6 bases and J by 5 bases, 5 bases remained unmatched. CDR1 is SGHNT and CDR2 is YENEEA in the germline V gene. This CDR3 contains 14 residues.

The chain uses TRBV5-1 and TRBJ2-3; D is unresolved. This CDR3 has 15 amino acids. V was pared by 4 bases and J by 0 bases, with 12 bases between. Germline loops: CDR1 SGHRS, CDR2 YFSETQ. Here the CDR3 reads CASSRSSVSTDTQYF. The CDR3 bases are TGCGCCAGCAGCAGATCGAGCGTAAGCACAGATACGCAGTATTTT.

The CDR3 protein is CASGGTVYGYTF. CDR3 DNA sequence: TGTGCCAGCGGAGGGACAGTCTATGGCTACACCTTC. The V gene is TRBV25-1, the J gene TRBJ1-2, with 7 bases matching TRBD1. Trimming cost V 8 bases and J 4 bases; bases outside gene matches: 4. The germline gives CDR1 MGHDK, CDR2 SYGVNS. The length of the CDR3 is 12 residues.

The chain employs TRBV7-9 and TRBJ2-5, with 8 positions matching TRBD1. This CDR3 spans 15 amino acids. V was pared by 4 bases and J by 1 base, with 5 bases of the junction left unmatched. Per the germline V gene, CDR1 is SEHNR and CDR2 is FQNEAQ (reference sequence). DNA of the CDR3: TGTGCCAGCAGCTCGGACAGGGTTTTCCAAGAGACCCAGTACTTC. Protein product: CASSSDRVFQETQYF.

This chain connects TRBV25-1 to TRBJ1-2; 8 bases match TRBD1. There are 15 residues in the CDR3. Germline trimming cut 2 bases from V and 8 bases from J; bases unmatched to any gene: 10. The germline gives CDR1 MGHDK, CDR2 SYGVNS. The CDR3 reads CASSEEGRGLLGYTF. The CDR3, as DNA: TGTGCCAGCAGTGAAGAGGGCAGGGGGCTATTGGGCTACACCTTC.

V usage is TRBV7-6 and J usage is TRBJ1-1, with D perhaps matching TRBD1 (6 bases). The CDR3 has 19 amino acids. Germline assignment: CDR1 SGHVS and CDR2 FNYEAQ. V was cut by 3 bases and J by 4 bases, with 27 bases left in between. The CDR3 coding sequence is TGTGCCAGCAGCTTTGGGCGCGGAGGTCCGAACAGGGTCGGCACTGAAGCTTTCTTT. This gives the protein CASSFGRGGPNRVGTEAFF.

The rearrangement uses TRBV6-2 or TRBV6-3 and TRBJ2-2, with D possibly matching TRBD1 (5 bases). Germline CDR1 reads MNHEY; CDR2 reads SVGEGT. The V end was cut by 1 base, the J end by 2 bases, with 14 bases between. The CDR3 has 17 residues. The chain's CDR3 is CASSYFVGQANTGELFF. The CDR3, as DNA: TGTGCCAGCAGTTACTTTGTGGGGCAGGCCAACACCGGGGAGCTGTTTTTT.

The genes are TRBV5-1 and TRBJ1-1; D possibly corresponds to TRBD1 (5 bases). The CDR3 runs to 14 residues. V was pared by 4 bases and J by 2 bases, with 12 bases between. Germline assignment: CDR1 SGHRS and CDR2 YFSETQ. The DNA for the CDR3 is TGCGCCAGCAGCACTCTCGGGGGAAACACTGAAGCTTTCTTT. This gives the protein CASSTLGGNTEAFF.

The DNA of the CDR3 is TGTGCCACACGACAGTCCTCTGGAAACACCATATATTTT. The encoded protein is CATRQSSGNTIYF. This rearrangement joins TRBV19 to TRBJ1-3, with a tentative D call TRBD1 (5 bases). Trimming stripped 10 bases from V and 0 bases from J, with 10 bases between. Germline CDR1 LNHDA, CDR2 SQIVND (reference sequence). CDR3 length: 13 amino acids.

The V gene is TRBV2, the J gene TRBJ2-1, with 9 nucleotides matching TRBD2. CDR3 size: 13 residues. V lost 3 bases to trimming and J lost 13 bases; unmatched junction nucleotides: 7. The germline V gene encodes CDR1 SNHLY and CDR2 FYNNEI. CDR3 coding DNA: TGTGCCAGCAGTGACGAGCGGGGGGTAGGTCAGTTCTTC. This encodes CASSDERGVGQFF.

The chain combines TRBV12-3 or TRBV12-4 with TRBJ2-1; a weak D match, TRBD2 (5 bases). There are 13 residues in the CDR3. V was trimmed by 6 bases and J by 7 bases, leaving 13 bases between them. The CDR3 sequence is CASSSFGGNEQFF. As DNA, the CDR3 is TGTGCCAGCAGCAGTTTTGGAGGAAATGAGCAGTTCTTC.

For the CDR3, the DNA is TGCGCCAGCAGCCTGCGGCCCCAAGAGACCCAGTACTTC. Translating gives CASSLRPQETQYF. The chain combines TRBV5-1 with TRBJ2-5; D gene uncertain. This CDR3 is built from 13 residues. V lost 4 bases, J lost 1 base, and 8 bases lay in between. Per the germline V gene, CDR1 is SGHRS and CDR2 is YFSETQ. The full variable domain, in which reference TRBV5-1 and TRBJ2-5 provide the parts outside the CDR3, is KAGVTQTPRYLIKTRGQQVTLSCSPISGHRSVSWYQQTPGQGLQFLFEYFSETQRNKGNFPGRFSGRQFSNSRSEMNVSTLELGDSALYLCASSLRPQETQYFGPGTRLLVL.

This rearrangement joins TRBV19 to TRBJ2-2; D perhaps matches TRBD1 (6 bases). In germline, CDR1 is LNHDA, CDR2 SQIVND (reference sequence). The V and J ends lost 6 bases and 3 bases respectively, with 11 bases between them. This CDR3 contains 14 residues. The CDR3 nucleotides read TGTGCCAGTAGGGAGGACAGCTACACCGGGGAGCTGTTTTTT. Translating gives CASREDSYTGELFF.

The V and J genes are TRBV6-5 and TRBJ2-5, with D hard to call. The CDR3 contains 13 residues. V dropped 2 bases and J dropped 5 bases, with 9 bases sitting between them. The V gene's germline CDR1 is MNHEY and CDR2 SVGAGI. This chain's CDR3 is CASSYRVQETQYF. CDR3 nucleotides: TGTGCCAGCAGTTACCGGGTCCAGGAGACCCAGTACTTC.

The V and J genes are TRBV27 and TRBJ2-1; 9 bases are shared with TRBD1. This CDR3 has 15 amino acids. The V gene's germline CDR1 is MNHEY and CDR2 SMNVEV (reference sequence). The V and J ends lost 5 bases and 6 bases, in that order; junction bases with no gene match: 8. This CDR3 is CASSTLGQGANEQFF. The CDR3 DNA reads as TGTGCCAGCAGTACCCTGGGACAGGGTGCCAATGAGCAGTTCTTC.

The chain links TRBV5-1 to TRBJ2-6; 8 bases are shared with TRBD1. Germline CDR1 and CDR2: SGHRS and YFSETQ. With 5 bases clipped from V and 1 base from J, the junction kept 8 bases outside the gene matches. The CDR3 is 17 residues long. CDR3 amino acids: CASRSGQVPSGANVLTF. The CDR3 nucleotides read TGCGCCAGCAGGTCGGGACAGGTGCCTTCTGGGGCCAACGTCCTGACTTTC.

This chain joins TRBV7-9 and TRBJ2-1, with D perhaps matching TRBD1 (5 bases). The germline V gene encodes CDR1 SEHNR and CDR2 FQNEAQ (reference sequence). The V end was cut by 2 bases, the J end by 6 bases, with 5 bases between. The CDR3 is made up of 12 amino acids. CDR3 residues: CASSLQGNEQFF. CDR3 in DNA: TGTGCCAGCAGCTTACAGGGCAATGAGCAGTTCTTC.

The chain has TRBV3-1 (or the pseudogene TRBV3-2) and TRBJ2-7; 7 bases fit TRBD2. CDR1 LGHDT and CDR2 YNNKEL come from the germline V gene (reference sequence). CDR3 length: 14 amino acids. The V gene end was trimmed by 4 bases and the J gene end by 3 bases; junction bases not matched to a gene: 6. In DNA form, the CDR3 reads TGTGCCAGCAGCCCGCCGCGCGGGGGCTACGAGCAGTACTTC. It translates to CASSPPRGGYEQYF.

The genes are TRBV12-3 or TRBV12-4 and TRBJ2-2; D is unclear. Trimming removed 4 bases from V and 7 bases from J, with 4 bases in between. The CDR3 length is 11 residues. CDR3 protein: CASSYGGELFF. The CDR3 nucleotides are TGTGCCAGCAGTTACGGCGGGGAGCTGTTTTTT.

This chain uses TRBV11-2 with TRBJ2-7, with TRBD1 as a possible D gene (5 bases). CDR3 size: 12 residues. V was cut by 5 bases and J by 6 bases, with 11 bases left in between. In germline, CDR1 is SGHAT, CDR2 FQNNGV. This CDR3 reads CASSGALTEQYF. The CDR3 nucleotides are TGTGCCAGCAGCGGGGCCCTAACCGAGCAGTACTTC.

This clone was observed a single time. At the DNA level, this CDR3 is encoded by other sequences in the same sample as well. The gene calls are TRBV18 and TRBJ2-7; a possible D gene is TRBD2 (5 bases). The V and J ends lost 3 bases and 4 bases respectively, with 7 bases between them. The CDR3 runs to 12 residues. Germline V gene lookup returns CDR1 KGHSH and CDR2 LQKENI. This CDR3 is CASSPTGYEQYF. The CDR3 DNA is TGTGCCAGCTCACCGACGGGGTACGAGCAGTACTTC. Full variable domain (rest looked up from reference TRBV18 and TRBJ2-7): NAGVMQNPRHLVRRRGQEARLRCSPMKGHSHVYWYRQLPEEGLKFMVYLQKENIIDESGMPKERFSAEFPKEGPSILRIQQVVRGDSAAYFCASSPTGYEQYFGPGTRLTVT.

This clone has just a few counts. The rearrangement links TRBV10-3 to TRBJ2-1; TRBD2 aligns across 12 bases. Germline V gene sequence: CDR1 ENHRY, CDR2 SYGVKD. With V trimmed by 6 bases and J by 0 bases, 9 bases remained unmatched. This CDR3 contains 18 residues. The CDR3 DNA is TGTGCCATCAGCTCGACTAGCGGGGGCCGAAGCTCCTACAATGAGCAGTTCTTC. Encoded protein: CAISSTSGGRSSYNEQFF.